The 31 T cell receptor beta chains reported below all come from one sample, sequenced in a study of cytomegalovirus exposure and HLA in healthy donors. The PCR employed 60 Vbeta primers together with 13 Jbeta primers. Method: immunoSEQ multiplex PCR; TCRdb's copy keeps in-frame clones and lacks some. The sample contains 180,000 or so clones, 72% of which appear only once. The sequenced sample was PBMCs. These receptors were collected from a human donor in good health.

The V gene is TRBV27, the J gene TRBJ2-5, with 12 nucleotides matching TRBD1. The DNA end lines up better with TRBJ2-7; the J call may be wrong. This CDR3 has 17 amino acids. Germline values: CDR1 MNHEY, CDR2 SMNVEV (reference sequence). The DNA of the CDR3 is TGTGCCAGCAGTCCATCTGCGGGACAGGGGGCACGCGGCGAGCAGTACTTC. Protein: CASSPSAGQGARGEQYF.

CDR3 DNA sequence: TGCGCCAGCAGTCTCCAGGGGGACACTGAAGCTTTCTTT. This codes for CASSLQGDTEAFF. V is TRBV5-1 and J is TRBJ1-1; 7 bases match TRBD1. CDR1 and CDR2 from the germline V gene are SGHRS and YFSETQ. The CDR3 extends over 13 amino acids. V shed 5 bases, J shed 3 bases, and the junction held 4 bases outside the gene matches.

The chain carries TRBV6-5 and TRBJ2-7; 8 nucleotides align to TRBD2. The germline V gene encodes CDR1 MNHEY and CDR2 SVGAGI. CDR3 length equals 14 residues. Unmatched junction bases numbered 4, after V lost 2 bases and J lost 4 bases. CDR3 protein: CASSYAGGAYEQYF. CDR3 in DNA: TGTGCCAGCAGTTACGCGGGGGGTGCATACGAGCAGTACTTC.

The V and J genes are TRBV6-6 and TRBJ1-6, with a weak D call TRBD1 (6 bases). This CDR3 is built from 16 residues. Germline values: CDR1 MNHNY, CDR2 SVGAGI (reference sequence). Trimming shortened V by 0 bases and J by 6 bases, and 12 bases separated the two germline ends. CDR3 bases: TGTGCCAGCAGTTACTCCACGACAGGTGGTAATTCACCCCTCCACTTT. This codes for CASSYSTTGGNSPLHF.

The chain joins TRBV19 to TRBJ2-5, with D unclear. Germline CDR1 is LNHDA and CDR2 is SQIVND (reference sequence). There are 14 residues in the CDR3. Trimming cost V 3 bases and J 1 base, with 9 bases left between them. The CDR3 region has the DNA TGTGCCAGTAGTATTGGAACAGCCCAAGAGACCCAGTACTTC. Amino acid sequence: CASSIGTAQETQYF. Supplemented by reference TRBV19 and TRBJ2-5, the full variable domain reads DGGITQSPKYLFRKEGQNVTLSCEQNLNHDAMYWYRQDPGQGLRLIYYSQIVNDFQKGDIAEGYSVSREKKESFPLTVTSAQKNPTAFYLCASSIGTAQETQYFGPGTRLLVL.

The rearrangement links TRBV19 to TRBJ2-1; possible D gene TRBD1, 5 bases. Trimming removed 1 base at V and 5 bases at J, with 12 bases between. The CDR3 totals 15 residues. From germline, CDR1 is LNHDA and CDR2 SQIVND (reference sequence). The CDR3 loop is CASSIVQASNNEQFF. The CDR3 bases are TGTGCCAGTAGTATAGTACAGGCCTCAAACAATGAGCAGTTCTTC.

The chain couples TRBV5-1 to TRBJ2-2; D is undetermined. This CDR3 is 16 amino acids long. The ends were cut back, 0 bases at V and 0 bases at J, with 9 bases in the middle. The germline gives CDR1 SGHRS, CDR2 YFSETQ. DNA of the CDR3: TGCGCCAGCAGCTTGGATCTGGGCGCGAACACCGGGGAGCTGTTTTTT. This codes for CASSLDLGANTGELFF.

The gene calls are TRBV5-6 and TRBJ1-3; a possible D gene is TRBD1 (5 bases). CDR1 and CDR2 from the germline V gene are SGHDT and YYEEEE. This CDR3 has 14 amino acids. V lost 1 base, J lost 2 bases, and 7 bases lay in between. In DNA, the CDR3 is TGTGCCAGCAGCTTGCCGGGGGCTGGAAACACCATATATTTT. Protein: CASSLPGAGNTIYF. Supplemented by reference TRBV5-6 and TRBJ1-3, the full variable domain reads DAGVTQSPTHLIKTRGQQVTLRCSPKSGHDTVSWYQQALGQGPQFIFQYYEEEERQRGNFPDRFSGHQFPNYSSELNVNALLLGDSALYLCASSLPGAGNTIYFGEGSWLTVV.

CDR3 residues: CASSQNRDRVGNEQFF. The CDR3 DNA follows: TGTGCCAGCAGCCAAAACCGGGACAGAGTGGGCAATGAGCAGTTCTTC. The chain recombines TRBV5-4 with TRBJ2-1; 7 bases align to TRBD1. Germline V lookup: CDR1 SGHNT, CDR2 YYREEE (reference sequence). The ends lost 4 bases at V and 6 bases at J; junction bases unmatched: 13. The CDR3 sequence is 16 residues long.

The chain has TRBV7-8 and TRBJ1-2; unclear D gene. CDR1 and CDR2 from the germline V gene are SGHVS and FQNEAQ. V was shortened by 6 bases and J by 8 bases, with 28 bases between the two germline ends. CDR3 size: 17 residues. CDR3 residues: CASRGVGRADVSSGYTF. In nucleotides, the CDR3 is TGTGCCAGCAGAGGAGTCGGCCGCGCCGATGTTTCCTCCGGCTACACCTTC.

The V call is TRBV30, the J call TRBJ1-1; D remains ambiguous. The CDR3 consists of 13 residues. Germline V gene data show CDR1 as GTSNPN and CDR2 as SVGIG (reference sequence). V was shortened by 7 bases and J by 2 bases, with 14 bases between the two germline ends. CDR3 bases: TGTGCCTCGGGGAGATTCTCAAACACTGAAGCTTTCTTT. Its protein product is CASGRFSNTEAFF.

The J gene is TRBJ1-2, the V gene TRBV10-3; 11 bases map to TRBD1. There are 14 residues in the CDR3. Germline V gives CDR1 ENHRY, CDR2 SYGVKD. Losses at the gene ends were 6 bases for V and 5 bases for J; bases not matched to a gene: 5. CDR3 bases: TGTGCCATCAGGGGGACAGGGGGAGGTTATGGCTACACCTTC. Translated, it gives CAIRGTGGGYGYTF.

The chain combines TRBV5-1 with TRBJ1-4; possible D gene TRBD1, 5 bases. Germline CDR1 and CDR2: SGHRS and YFSETQ. V lost 4 bases and J lost 8, with 9 bases in between. The CDR3 is made up of 12 amino acids. CDR3 DNA: TGCGCCAGCAGCCCGCAGGGAGAAAAACTGTTTTTT. Translation gives CASSPQGEKLFF. The entire variable domain, with the rest obtained from reference TRBV5-1 and TRBJ1-4, is as follows: KAGVTQTPRYLIKTRGQQVTLSCSPISGHRSVSWYQQTPGQGLQFLFEYFSETQRNKGNFPGRFSGRQFSNSRSEMNVSTLELGDSALYLCASSPQGEKLFFGSGTQLSVL.

The rearrangement uses TRBV6-1 and TRBJ2-7; TRBD2 matches at 7 bases. The V gene end was trimmed by 1 base and the J gene end by 4 bases; junction bases not matched to a gene: 4. CDR3 size: 14 residues. In germline, CDR1 is MNHNS, CDR2 SASEGT. In DNA form, the CDR3 reads TGTGCCAGCAGTGAAGTCGGGGGGTTGTACGAGCAGTACTTC. Amino acids: CASSEVGGLYEQYF.

CDR3 bases: TGTGCCAGCAGCTTGGGGCAAAGAAACACTGAAGCTTTCTTT. It codes for CASSLGQRNTEAFF. The chain carries TRBV5-5 and TRBJ1-1; D remains unclear. Germline-derived CDR1 and CDR2 are SGHKS and YYEKEE (reference sequence). Trimming pared 0 bases from V and 2 bases from J, leaving 8 bases between. The CDR3 extends over 14 amino acids.

V and J are TRBV6-6 and TRBJ2-2; D gene uncertain. This CDR3 has 14 amino acids. Per germline, CDR1 MNHNY and CDR2 SVGAGI (reference sequence). Trimming removed 5 bases from V and 2 bases from J, with 9 bases in between. CDR3 region: CASSLRSNTGELFF. The CDR3 DNA sequence: TGTGCCAGCAGTCTTCGGTCTAACACCGGGGAGCTGTTTTTT.

This chain connects TRBV9 to TRBJ1-2; a possible D gene is TRBD1 (6 bases). The CDR3 spans 14 residues. Germline V gene data show CDR1 as SGDLS and CDR2 as YYNGEE. V shed 4 bases and J shed 8 bases, with 18 bases lying between them. The CDR3 region has the DNA TGTGCCAGCAGCTTGATCGAGGGACAAGGGGGCTACACCTTC. Residues: CASSLIEGQGGYTF.

In the case of this clone: At the DNA level, this CDR3 is encoded by other sequences in the same sample as well. This sequence joins TRBV19 and TRBJ1-1; perhaps TRBD1 as D (5 bases). The CDR3 runs 14 residues. In germline, CDR1 is LNHDA, CDR2 SQIVND (reference sequence). The V end lost 7 bases, the J end lost 0 bases, and 12 bases lay between the germline ends. CDR3 DNA sequence: TGTGCCAGTACCACAGGTTTTATGAACACTGAAGCTTTCTTT. Translation: CASTTGFMNTEAFF.

The chain joins TRBV4-1 to TRBJ1-6; D is unclear. Per the germline V gene, CDR1 is MGHRA and CDR2 is YSYEKL. The CDR3 runs 18 residues. V was shortened by 1 base and J by 0 bases, with 13 bases between the two germline ends. The CDR3 sequence: CASSQVPGSGSYNSPLHF. CDR3 DNA: TGCGCCAGCAGCCAAGTCCCGGGATCGGGCTCCTATAATTCACCCCTCCACTTT.

The chain links TRBV27 to TRBJ2-7; tentatively, D is TRBD2 (5 bases). Trimming left V 3 bases short and J 5 bases short, with 14 bases between. CDR3 length: 14 amino acids. Germline V gene data show CDR1 as MNHEY and CDR2 as SMNVEV (reference sequence). The CDR3 coding sequence is TGTGCCAGCAGTTTCCAGGCGGGTGGAGACGAGCAGTACTTC. As protein: CASSFQAGGDEQYF.

The V gene is TRBV27, the J gene TRBJ1-1; D is ambiguous. Germline V gene sequence: CDR1 MNHEY, CDR2 SMNVEV (reference sequence). The CDR3 spans 13 residues. V was trimmed by 5 bases and J by 2 bases, leaving 9 bases between them. The CDR3 DNA is TGTGCCAGCAGTGATCTATTAAACACTGAAGCTTTCTTT. The encoded protein is CASSDLLNTEAFF.

V usage is TRBV15 and J usage is TRBJ1-6; TRBD1 is a possible D gene (6 bases). CDR3 length: 14 residues. Trimming shortened V by 1 base and J by 7 bases, and 8 bases separated the two germline ends. Germline lookup yields CDR1 LNHNV and CDR2 YYDKDF (reference sequence). CDR3 sequence: CATSRGTVNSPLHF. The CDR3 DNA follows: TGTGCCACCAGCAGAGGGACAGTGAATTCACCCCTCCACTTT.

The chain employs TRBV9 and TRBJ2-2, with D possibly being TRBD1 (6 bases). V was pared by 4 bases and J by 1 base, with 17 bases between. CDR1 and CDR2 from the germline V gene are SGDLS and YYNGEE. CDR3 length equals 17 residues. CDR3 coding DNA: TGTGCCAGCAGCCACCAGAACAGGGAAAGGAACACCGGGGAGCTGTTTTTT. Protein product: CASSHQNRERNTGELFF.

The chain joins TRBV25-1 to TRBJ1-4, with 7 bases matching TRBD1. Trimming cost V 4 bases and J 8 bases; bases outside gene matches: 10. The CDR3 covers 15 residues. Germline loops: CDR1 MGHDK, CDR2 SYGVNS. The CDR3 DNA sequence: TGTGCCAGCAGTGCCCGACAGGGTGTTGAAGAAAAACTGTTTTTT. Translation gives CASSARQGVEEKLFF.

In the case of this clone: Relative to the germline gene, one junction end is altered; a read error may explain this. The chain employs TRBV13 and TRBJ1-2; 7 positions match TRBD1. CDR3 length equals 20 residues. The V gene's germline CDR1 is PRHDT and CDR2 FYEKMQ (reference sequence). The CDR3 protein is CASSLSYAQDGTASNYGYTF. The CDR3 DNA follows: TGTGCCAGCAGCTTATCCTATGCTCAAGATGGGACAGCCTCAAACTATGGGTACACCTTC.

V usage is TRBV11-2 and J usage is TRBJ1-4, with D unclear. Per germline, CDR1 SGHAT and CDR2 FQNNGV. Deletions cut 1 base from V and 8 bases from J, with 11 bases between. The CDR3 has 14 amino acids. The CDR3 reads CASSLGRRWEKLFF. The DNA for the CDR3 is TGTGCCAGCAGCTTAGGCCGCCGGTGGGAAAAACTGTTTTTT. The full variable domain, rest sourced from reference TRBV11-2 and TRBJ1-4, is EAGVAQSPRYKIIEKRQSVAFWCNPISGHATLYWYQQILGQGPKLLIQFQNNGVVDDSQLPKDRFSAERLKGVDSTLKIQPAKLEDSAVYLCASSLGRRWEKLFFGSGTQLSVL.

J is TRBJ1-3 and V is TRBV18, with D tentatively TRBD1 (5 bases). V was clipped by 3 bases and J by 3 bases, with 15 bases between them. CDR1 is KGHSH and CDR2 is LQKENI in the germline V gene. The CDR3 has 16 amino acids. The CDR3 nucleotides are TGTGCCAGCTCACCCCTCGGACACACTGATGGAAACACCATATATTTT. Protein sequence: CASSPLGHTDGNTIYF.

V usage is TRBV7-2 and J usage is TRBJ2-2; 9 bases align to TRBD2. This CDR3 region has 15 residues. Germline V lookup: CDR1 SGHTA, CDR2 FQGNSA. The V segment lost 5 bases and the J segment 1 base; nucleotides outside the gene matches: 2. The CDR3 DNA is TGTGCCAGCAGCCCTAGCGGGGTGAACACCGGGGAGCTGTTTTTT. Its protein product is CASSPSGVNTGELFF. Drawing the rest from reference TRBV7-2 and TRBJ2-2, the complete variable domain is GAGVSQSPSNKVTEKGKDVELRCDPISGHTALYWYRQSLGQGLEFLIYFQGNSAPDKSGLPSDRFSAERTGGSVSTLTIQRTQQEDSAVYLCASSPSGVNTGELFFGEGSRLTVL.

A word on this clone: A junction boundary mismatches the germline segment, possibly from a read error. V and J are TRBV7-9 and TRBJ1-1; D is ambiguous. This CDR3 spans 16 amino acids. Germline V gives CDR1 SEHNR, CDR2 FQNEAQ (reference sequence). CDR3 sequence (DNA): TGTGCCAGCGGCTTGGGCACACAGAGCATGAACACTGAAGCTTTCTTT. It translates to CASGLGTQSMNTEAFF.

The rearrangement links TRBV11-2 to TRBJ2-1; 9 bases fit TRBD1. The CDR3 totals 18 residues. CDR1 and CDR2 from the germline V gene are SGHAT and FQNNGV. J gave up 1 base and V 6 bases, and 13 bases lay outside the gene matches. The CDR3 nucleotides are TGTGCCAGCAGAACCGGACAGGGGAGGACAGAGTCCTACAATGAGCAGTTCTTC. Translated, it gives CASRTGQGRTESYNEQFF.

The chain uses TRBV15 and TRBJ2-7; 10 bases line up with TRBD1. After removal of 1 base from V and 7 bases from J, the junction contained 4 bases not matched to a gene. This CDR3 region has 14 residues. Germline CDR1 is LNHNV and CDR2 is YYDKDF (reference sequence). In DNA form, the CDR3 reads TGTGCCACCAGCAGAGGACAGGGGGCGAGTGAGCAGTACTTC. It yields the protein CATSRGQGASEQYF.